This T cell receptor (beta chain) is from a study of shared clonotypes between healthy human individuals. General study findings and limits: Sharing across four donors was highest in naive CD4 (around 5%) and lowest in memory CD8 (around 0.4%). In this cohort, only blood was sampled, and tissue repertoires likely differ.

The CDR3 contains 15 residues. The V gene's germline CDR1 is SQVTM and CDR2 ANQGSEA. V trimming: 6 bases; J trimming: 1 base; junction bases outside the gene matches: 8. Naive CD8 cells comprised CD45RO-negative, CCR7-positively selected cells, excluding terminally differentiated effector memory CD45RA+ cells. A remark on this clone: Antigen unknown.

Generated by immunoSEQ multiplex PCR, the TCRdb table keeps only in-frame clones and is missing some. The sample has 1.5 million to 2.5 million clones, about 94% seen once. The sequencing sample was made of naive CD8+ T cells sorted from blood. This receptor was identified in a man younger than 30 in good health. This chain connects TRBV29-1 to TRBJ2-1; 8 bases are a match to TRBD2. The CDR3 region is CSVGTSSASYNEQFF. For the CDR3, the DNA is TGCAGCGTGGGGACTAGTTCAGCGTCCTACAATGAGCAGTTCTTC.